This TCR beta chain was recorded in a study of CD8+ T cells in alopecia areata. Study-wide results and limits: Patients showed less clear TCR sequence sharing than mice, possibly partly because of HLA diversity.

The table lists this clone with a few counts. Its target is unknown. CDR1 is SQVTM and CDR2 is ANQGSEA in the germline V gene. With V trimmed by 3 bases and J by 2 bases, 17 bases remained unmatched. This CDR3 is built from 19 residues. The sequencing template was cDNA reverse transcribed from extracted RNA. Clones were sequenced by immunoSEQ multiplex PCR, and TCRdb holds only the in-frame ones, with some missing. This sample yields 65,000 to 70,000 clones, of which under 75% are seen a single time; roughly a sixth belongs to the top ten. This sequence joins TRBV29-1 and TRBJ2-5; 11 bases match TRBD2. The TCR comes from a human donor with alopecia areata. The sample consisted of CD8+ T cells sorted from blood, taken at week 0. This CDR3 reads CSVEVTSGAKSPVQETQYF. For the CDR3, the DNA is TGCAGCGTTGAGGTGACTAGCGGGGCAAAATCTCCCGTTCAAGAGACCCAGTACTTC.